The 28 T cell receptor beta chains below were found in one sample sequenced in a study of blood T cells in healthy people across ages. Primers used in a second PCR of about 7 to 12 cycles were a sample-barcoded 5' primer and a J-beta primer mix. TCRdb called the 5' RACE reads again in MiXCR, with one record for every CDR3 protein. The profile shows about 1.4 million distinct CDR3 sequences, roughly 60% of them singletons. The sample taken for sequencing was blood. The receptors derive from a man aged 18 to 30 in good health.

V and J are TRBV20-1 and TRBJ2-7; 7 positions match TRBD1. The CDR3 contains 15 residues. V was pared by 0 bases and J by 3 bases, with 8 bases of the junction left unmatched. CDR1 DFQATT and CDR2 SNEGSKA come from the germline V gene (reference sequence). CDR3 amino acids: CSARDIGQDYYEQYF. In DNA form, the CDR3 reads TGCAGTGCTAGAGACATCGGACAGGATTACTACGAGCAGTACTTC.

The gene calls are TRBV20-1 and TRBJ2-7; TRBD2 matches 8 bases. This CDR3 has 15 amino acids. The J segment lost 2 bases and the V segment lost 0 bases, leaving 6 bases of the junction unmatched. Germline assignment: CDR1 DFQATT and CDR2 SNEGSKA (reference sequence). CDR3 nucleotides: TGCAGTGCTAGAGATCGGGGGGGGCCTCCCTACGAGCAGTACTTC. It encodes CSARDRGGPPYEQYF.

The chain carries TRBV6-5 and TRBJ2-1; 9 positions agree with TRBD1. CDR3 length: 15 residues. The germline CDR1 and CDR2 sequences are MNHEY and SVGAGI. J lost 6 bases, V lost 5 bases, and 8 bases had no gene match. CDR3 bases: TGTGCCAGCAGTCACAGGGGGCGATCAGGCAATGAGCAGTTCTTC. Translated: CASSHRGRSGNEQFF.

The V gene is TRBV2, the J gene TRBJ2-3, with D possibly matching TRBD2 (6 bases). The germline V gene has CDR1 SNHLY and CDR2 FYNNEI. This CDR3 is 14 amino acids long. The ends were cut back, 8 bases at V and 0 bases at J, with 12 bases in the middle. The CDR3 loop is CASLPGTSTDTQYF. The CDR3 DNA follows: TGTGCCAGCCTTCCGGGGACTAGCACAGATACGCAGTATTTT. The full variable domain, in which reference TRBV2 and TRBJ2-3 provide the parts outside the CDR3, is EPEVTQTPSHQVTQMGQEVILRCVPISNHLYFYWYRQILGQKVEFLVSFYNNEISEKSEIFDDQFSVERPDGSNFTLKIRSTKLEDSAMYFCASLPGTSTDTQYFGPGTRLTVL.

This clonotype has a count of ten or more. The rearrangement uses TRBV27 and TRBJ1-2; D gene uncertain. This CDR3 has 13 amino acids. Germline CDR1 reads MNHEY; CDR2 reads SMNVEV (reference sequence). V lost 6 bases, J lost 2 bases, and 10 bases lay in between. CDR3 sequence (DNA): TGTGCCAGCAGGCAATCAGTAAACTATGGCTACACCTTC. Translation: CASRQSVNYGYTF.

The chain carries TRBV29-1 and TRBJ1-2; possibly TRBD1 for D (5 bases). V was cut by 7 bases and J by 4 bases, with 13 bases left in between. The CDR3 sequence is 12 residues long. Per germline, CDR1 SQVTM and CDR2 ANQGSEA. CDR3 sequence (DNA): TGCAGCGAGAAGACAGTTCCCTATGGCTACACCTTC. It is translated as CSEKTVPYGYTF.

V gene TRBV28 combines with J gene TRBJ1-1, with a tentative D call TRBD1 (5 bases). Trimming shortened V by 7 bases and J by 3 bases, and 15 bases separated the two germline ends. The CDR3 sequence is 14 residues long. In germline, CDR1 is MDHEN, CDR2 SYDVKM. CDR3 DNA: TGTGCCAGCAACCGACAATGGGGGGACACTGAAGCTTTCTTT. Protein: CASNRQWGDTEAFF.

The rearrangement links TRBV7-2 to TRBJ1-2; the match to TRBD1 covers 7 bases. The length of the CDR3 is 13 residues. Trimming cost V 5 bases and J 5 bases; bases outside gene matches: 5. Germline CDR1 is SGHTA and CDR2 is FQGNSA. The CDR3: CASSVGDRYGYTF. The DNA for the CDR3 is TGTGCCAGCAGCGTAGGGGACAGATATGGCTACACCTTC.

V and J are TRBV2 and TRBJ2-3; TRBD2 matches at 14 bases. This CDR3 region has 15 residues. The junction had 4 bases not matched to a gene; V was cut back by 5 bases and J by 6 bases. Germline V gene lookup returns CDR1 SNHLY and CDR2 FYNNEI. This chain's CDR3 is CASSTRTSGGDTQYF. CDR3 coding DNA: TGTGCCAGCAGTACCCGGACTAGCGGGGGGGATACGCAGTATTTT.

This clonotype was counted many times. The junction does not match germline at one end; this may be a read error. The chain joins TRBV7-6 to TRBJ2-7; D may be TRBD1 or TRBD2 (5 bases each). Germline values: CDR1 SGHVS, CDR2 FNYEAQ. This CDR3 region has 13 residues. CDR3 nucleotide sequence: TGCGCCAGCAGTCCCCCTGGGGGATACGAGCAGTACTTC. Amino acids: CASSPPGGYEQYF.

The CDR3 region is CSARGLKGPYNEQFF. For the CDR3, the DNA is TGCAGTGCTAGAGGACTCAAGGGGCCCTACAATGAGCAGTTCTTC. The rearrangement links TRBV20-1 to TRBJ2-1; a possible D gene is TRBD1 (5 bases). V was shortened by 1 base and J by 2 bases, with 12 bases between the two germline ends. The CDR3 loop spans 15 amino acids. Germline V lookup: CDR1 DFQATT, CDR2 SNEGSKA (reference sequence).

In its sample, this clonotype was seen a few times. The chain is built from TRBV5-1 and TRBJ2-7; no definite D call. The CDR3 loop spans 12 amino acids. Germline V gives CDR1 SGHRS, CDR2 YFSETQ. V gave up 5 bases and J gave up 7 bases, with 13 bases separating them. CDR3 in DNA: TGCGCCAGCAGTTTCGTATACAATGAGCAGTACTTC. Protein: CASSFVYNEQYF.

V gene TRBV20-1 combines with J gene TRBJ1-2, with D uncertain. The germline V gene has CDR1 DFQATT and CDR2 SNEGSKA (reference sequence). Trimming removed 0 bases from V and 8 bases from J, with 19 bases in between. The length of the CDR3 is 15 residues. CDR3 nucleotide sequence: TGCAGTGCTAGAGATCTAACGGGCCTGACGGGGGGCTACACCTTC. Translation gives CSARDLTGLTGGYTF.

The chain is built from TRBV4-1 and TRBJ1-2, with a tentative D call TRBD1 (5 bases). This CDR3 has 16 amino acids. CDR1 MGHRA and CDR2 YSYEKL come from the germline V gene. V lost 4 bases to trimming and J lost 8 bases, with 23 bases between them. CDR3 sequence: CASSPPQGLEFGGYTF. CDR3 sequence (DNA): TGCGCCAGCAGCCCCCCGCAGGGTTTGGAATTCGGGGGCTACACCTTC.

This chain connects TRBV15 to TRBJ2-7; either TRBD1 or TRBD2 may supply D (6 bases each). Judging by the DNA end, TRBJ2-4 fits better; the J call may be wrong. The germline CDR1 and CDR2 sequences are LNHNV and YYDKDF (reference sequence). The CDR3 is made up of 15 amino acids. The CDR3 DNA is TGTGCCACCAGCAGGGCGGGGACAAGCGTAAACATTCAGTACTTC. Its translation: CATSRAGTSVNIQYF.

The rearrangement uses TRBV27 and TRBJ1-2; 8 bases map to TRBD1. The CDR3 spans 14 residues. CDR1 MNHEY and CDR2 SMNVEV come from the germline V gene (reference sequence). The junction had 7 bases not matched to a gene; V was cut back by 5 bases and J by 5 bases. In DNA, the CDR3 is TGTGCCAGCAGTGCCGCAGGGGGCGGGTATGGCTACACCTTC. It encodes CASSAAGGGYGYTF.

The CDR3 protein is CASSFRVGIETQYF. CDR3 in DNA: TGTGCCAGCAGTTTCCGCGTGGGGATTGAGACCCAGTACTTC. This chain uses TRBV28 with TRBJ2-5; no clear D gene. V gave up 3 bases and J gave up 5 bases, with 13 bases separating them. This CDR3 comprises 14 residues. CDR1 and CDR2 (germline): MDHEN, SYDVKM.

V and J are TRBV29-1 and TRBJ2-2; D is perhaps TRBD2 (5 bases). Germline CDR1 is SQVTM and CDR2 is ANQGSEA. The CDR3 extends over 12 amino acids. The V end was cut by 4 bases, the J end by 8 bases, with 11 bases between. Here the CDR3 DNA reads TGCAGCGTTGCGGGGTTGACAGGGGAGCTGTTTTTT. Translated, it gives CSVAGLTGELFF.

In this sample, this clonotype turned up a few times. The chain carries TRBV6-6 and TRBJ2-7, with D perhaps TRBD2 (5 bases). In germline, CDR1 is MNHNY, CDR2 SVGAGI (reference sequence). The V and J ends lost 2 bases and 3 bases respectively, with 11 bases between them. The CDR3 runs to 14 residues. DNA of the CDR3: TGTGCCAGCAGTTACAGAGGGTATAACTACGAGCAGTACTTC. This encodes CASSYRGYNYEQYF.

This rearrangement joins TRBV5-1 to TRBJ2-7, with D perhaps TRBD2 (5 bases). V lost 0 bases and J 3 bases, leaving 16 bases between the germline ends. The germline gives CDR1 SGHRS, CDR2 YFSETQ. The CDR3 loop spans 16 amino acids. CDR3 sequence (DNA): TGCGCCAGCAGCTTGGGAATCGAGCGGAGCAACTACGAGCAGTACTTC. Amino acid sequence: CASSLGIERSNYEQYF.

A few counts support this clonotype. V is TRBV15 and J is TRBJ2-7; unclear D gene. Trimming shortened V by 5 bases and J by 7 bases, and 24 bases separated the two germline ends. The CDR3 loop spans 16 amino acids. Per the germline V gene, CDR1 is LNHNV and CDR2 is YYDKDF (reference sequence). The DNA of the CDR3 is TGTGCCACCAGCCGAGGAATCCGGCCAGCAGTGGGGGAGCAGTACTTC. The encoded protein is CATSRGIRPAVGEQYF.

This clonotype showed up just a few times. The V call is TRBV9, the J call TRBJ2-4; 10 nucleotides line up with TRBD1. J lost 7 bases, V lost 4 bases, and 8 bases had no gene match. CDR3 size: 15 residues. CDR1 and CDR2 from the germline V gene are SGDLS and YYNGEE. In nucleotides, the CDR3 is TGTGCCAGCAGCCCCCATCCGGGACAGGGGAACATTCAGTACTTC. The encoded protein is CASSPHPGQGNIQYF. Variable domain in full (rest from reference TRBV9 and TRBJ2-4): DSGVTQTPKHLITATGQRVTLRCSPRSGDLSVYWYQQSLDQGLQFLIQYYNGEERAKGNILERFSAQQFPDLHSELNLSSLELGDSALYFCASSPHPGQGNIQYFGAGTRLSVL.

The gene calls are TRBV2 and TRBJ2-1; the D is unclear. CDR3 length: 12 amino acids. Germline V gene data show CDR1 as SNHLY and CDR2 as FYNNEI. Trimming removed 1 base from V and 11 bases from J, with 9 bases in between. The CDR3 region is CASSEGADKQFF. CDR3 in DNA: TGTGCCAGCAGTGAAGGGGCTGACAAGCAGTTCTTC.

This clonotype was recorded a few times. The chain employs TRBV20-1 and TRBJ2-1; no clear D. Trimming took off 4 bases at V and 5 bases at J, with 21 bases between the two ends. The germline CDR1 and CDR2 sequences are DFQATT and SNEGSKA (reference sequence). There are 16 residues in the CDR3. CDR3 nucleotide sequence: TGCAGTGCTAACCCCTCTGCAGGAAACTTTCACAATGAGCAGTTCTTC. Translated: CSANPSAGNFHNEQFF.

In this sample, this clonotype turned up a few times. The chain couples TRBV27 to TRBJ2-3; 15 bases line up with TRBD2. The germline V gene encodes CDR1 MNHEY and CDR2 SMNVEV (reference sequence). The CDR3 runs 20 residues. Trimming removed 5 bases from V and 1 base from J; junction bases left unmatched: 13. CDR3: CASSPGLAGGIVPGTDTQYF. In DNA, the CDR3 is TGTGCCAGCAGTCCGGGACTAGCGGGGGGCATAGTCCCCGGCACAGATACGCAGTATTTT.

The chain combines TRBV20-1 with TRBJ2-3; D possibly corresponds to TRBD2 (6 bases). Trimming stripped 1 base from V and 3 bases from J, with 14 bases between. This CDR3 spans 15 amino acids. Per germline, CDR1 DFQATT and CDR2 SNEGSKA (reference sequence). The CDR3 nucleotides read TGCAGTGCTAGAGCTAGGGCGGGATATACAGATACGCAGTATTTT. Translating gives CSARARAGYTDTQYF.

There are a few counts of this clonotype. This rearrangement joins TRBV7-9 to TRBJ2-3; D unresolved. CDR3 length equals 10 residues. The germline V gene has CDR1 SEHNR and CDR2 FQNEAQ (reference sequence). V lost 11 bases and J lost 3, with 6 bases in between. The CDR3 DNA is TGTGCCCTTAGTACAGATACGCAGTATTTT. Its translation is CALSTDTQYF.

This rearrangement joins TRBV28 to TRBJ2-4, with D unclear. The end of the DNA is better explained by TRBJ2-7, so the J call may be wrong. The CDR3 has 14 residues. Germline V gene lookup returns CDR1 MDHEN and CDR2 SYDVKM. Here the CDR3 DNA reads TGTGCCAGCGGCCCGGATCATAGGGTCTACGAGCAGTACTTC. This gives the protein CASGPDHRVYEQYF.